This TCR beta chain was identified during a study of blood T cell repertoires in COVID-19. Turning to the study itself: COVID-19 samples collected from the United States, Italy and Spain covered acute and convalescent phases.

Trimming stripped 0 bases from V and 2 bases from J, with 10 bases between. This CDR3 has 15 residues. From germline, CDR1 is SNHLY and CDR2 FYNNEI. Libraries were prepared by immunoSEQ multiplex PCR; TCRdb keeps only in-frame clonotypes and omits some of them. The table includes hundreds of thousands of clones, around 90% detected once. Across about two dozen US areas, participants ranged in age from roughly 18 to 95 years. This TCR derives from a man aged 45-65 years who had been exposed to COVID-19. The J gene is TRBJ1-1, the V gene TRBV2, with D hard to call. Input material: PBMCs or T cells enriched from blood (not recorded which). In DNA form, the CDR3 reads TGTGCCAGCAGTGAAGCGCCCAGGCGAAACACTGAAGCTTTCTTT. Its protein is CASSEAPRRNTEAFF. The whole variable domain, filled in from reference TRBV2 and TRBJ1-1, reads EPEVTQTPSHQVTQMGQEVILRCVPISNHLYFYWYRQILGQKVEFLVSFYNNEISEKSEIFDDQFSVERPDGSNFTLKIRSTKLEDSAMYFCASSEAPRRNTEAFFGQGTRLTVV.